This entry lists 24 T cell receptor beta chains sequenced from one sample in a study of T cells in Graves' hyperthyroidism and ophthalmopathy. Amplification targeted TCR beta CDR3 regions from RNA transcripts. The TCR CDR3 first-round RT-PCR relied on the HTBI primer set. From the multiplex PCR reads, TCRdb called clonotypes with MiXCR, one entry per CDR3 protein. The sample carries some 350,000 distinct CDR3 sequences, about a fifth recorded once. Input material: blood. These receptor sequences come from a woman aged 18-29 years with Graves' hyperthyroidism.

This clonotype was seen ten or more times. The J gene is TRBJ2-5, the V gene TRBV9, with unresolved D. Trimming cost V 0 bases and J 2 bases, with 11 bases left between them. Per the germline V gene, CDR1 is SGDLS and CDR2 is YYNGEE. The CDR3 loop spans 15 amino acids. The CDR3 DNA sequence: TGTGCCAGCAGCGTAGATTTTATTCCACAAGAGACCCAGTACTTC. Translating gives CASSVDFIPQETQYF.

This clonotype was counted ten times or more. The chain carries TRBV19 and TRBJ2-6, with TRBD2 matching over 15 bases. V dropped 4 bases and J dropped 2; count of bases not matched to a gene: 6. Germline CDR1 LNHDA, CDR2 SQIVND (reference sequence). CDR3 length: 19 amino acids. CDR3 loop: CASSTNGLAGGTGANVLTF. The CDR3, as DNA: TGTGCCAGTAGTACTAACGGACTAGCGGGGGGGACTGGGGCCAACGTCCTGACTTTC.

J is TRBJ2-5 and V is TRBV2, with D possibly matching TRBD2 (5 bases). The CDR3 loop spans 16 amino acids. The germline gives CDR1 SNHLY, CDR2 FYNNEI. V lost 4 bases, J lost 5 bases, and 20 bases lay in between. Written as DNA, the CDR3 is TGTGCCAGCAGTGCTCGGGGATCGATTGAGGTGGAGACCCAGTACTTC. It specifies CASSARGSIEVETQYF.

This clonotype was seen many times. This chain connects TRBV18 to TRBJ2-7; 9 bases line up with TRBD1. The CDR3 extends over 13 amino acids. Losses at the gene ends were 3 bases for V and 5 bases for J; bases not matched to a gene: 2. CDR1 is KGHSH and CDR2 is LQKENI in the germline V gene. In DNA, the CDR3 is TGTGCCAGCTCACCGGGACAGGGCCACGAGCAGTACTTC. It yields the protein CASSPGQGHEQYF.

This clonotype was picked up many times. This CDR3 reads CASSPILRGGFQETQYF. The CDR3 coding sequence is TGTGCCAGCAGCCCGATCCTGAGGGGGGGGTTCCAAGAGACCCAGTACTTC. The genes are TRBV3-1 and TRBJ2-5, with TRBD2 as a possible D gene (7 bases). V was shortened by 4 bases and J by 1 base, with 19 bases between the two germline ends. CDR3 length equals 17 residues. Looked up from germline, CDR1 is LGHDT and CDR2 is YNNKEL (reference sequence).

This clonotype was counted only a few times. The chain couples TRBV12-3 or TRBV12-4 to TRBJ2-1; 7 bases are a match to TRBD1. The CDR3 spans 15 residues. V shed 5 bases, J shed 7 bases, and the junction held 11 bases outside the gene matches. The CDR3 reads CASSQRGQPINEQFF. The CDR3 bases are TGTGCCAGCAGTCAAAGGGGACAGCCTATAAATGAGCAGTTCTTC.

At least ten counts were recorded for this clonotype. The chain's CDR3 is CAYGTDNGYTF. The CDR3 region has the DNA TGTGCTTACGGGACAGATAATGGCTACACCTTC. The chain carries TRBV19 and TRBJ1-2, with 7 bases aligning to TRBD1. The CDR3 length is 11 residues. Germline V gene data show CDR1 as LNHDA and CDR2 as SQIVND (reference sequence).

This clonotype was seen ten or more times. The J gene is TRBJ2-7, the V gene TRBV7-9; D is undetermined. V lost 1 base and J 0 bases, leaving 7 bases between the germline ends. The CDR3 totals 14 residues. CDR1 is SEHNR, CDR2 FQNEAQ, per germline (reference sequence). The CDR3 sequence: CASSLVRDSYEQYF. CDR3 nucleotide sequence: TGTGCCAGCAGCTTAGTGAGAGACTCCTACGAGCAGTACTTC.

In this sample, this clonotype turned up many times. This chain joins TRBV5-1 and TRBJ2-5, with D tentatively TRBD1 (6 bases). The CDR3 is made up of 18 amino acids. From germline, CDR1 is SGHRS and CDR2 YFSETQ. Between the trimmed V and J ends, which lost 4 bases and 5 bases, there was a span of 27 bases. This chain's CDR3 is CASSPLRAGDPFGETQYF. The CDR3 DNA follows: TGCGCCAGCAGCCCCCTAAGGGCAGGGGATCCATTCGGGGAGACCCAGTACTTC. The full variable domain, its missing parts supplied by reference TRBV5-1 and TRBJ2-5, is KAGVTQTPRYLIKTRGQQVTLSCSPISGHRSVSWYQQTPGQGLQFLFEYFSETQRNKGNFPGRFSGRQFSNSRSEMNVSTLELGDSALYLCASSPLRAGDPFGETQYFGPGTRLLVL.

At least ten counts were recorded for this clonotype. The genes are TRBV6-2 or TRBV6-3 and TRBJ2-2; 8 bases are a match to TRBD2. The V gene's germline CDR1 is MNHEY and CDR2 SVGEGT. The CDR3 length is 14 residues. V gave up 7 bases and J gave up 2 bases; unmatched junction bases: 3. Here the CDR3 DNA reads TGTGCCAGCATCCGGGGGGGTAACACCGGGGAGCTGTTTTTT. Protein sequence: CASIRGGNTGELFF.

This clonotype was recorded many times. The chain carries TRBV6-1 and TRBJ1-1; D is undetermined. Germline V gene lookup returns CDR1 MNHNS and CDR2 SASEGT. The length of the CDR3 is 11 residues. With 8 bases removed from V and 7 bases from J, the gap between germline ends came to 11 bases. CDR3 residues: CASFGLLEAFF. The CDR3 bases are TGTGCCAGCTTTGGACTTCTTGAAGCTTTCTTT.

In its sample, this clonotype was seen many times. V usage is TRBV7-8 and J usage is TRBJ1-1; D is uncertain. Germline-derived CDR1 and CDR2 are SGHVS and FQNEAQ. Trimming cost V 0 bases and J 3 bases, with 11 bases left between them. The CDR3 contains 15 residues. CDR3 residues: CASSLAKVGDTEAFF. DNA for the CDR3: TGTGCCAGCAGCTTAGCGAAGGTCGGGGACACTGAAGCTTTCTTT.

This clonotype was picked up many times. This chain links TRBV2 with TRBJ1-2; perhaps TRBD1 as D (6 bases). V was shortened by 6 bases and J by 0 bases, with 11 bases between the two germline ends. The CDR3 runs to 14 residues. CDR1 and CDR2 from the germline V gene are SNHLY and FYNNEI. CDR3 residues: CASSARTANYGYTF. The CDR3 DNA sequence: TGTGCCAGCAGCGCCCGGACAGCTAACTATGGCTACACCTTC.

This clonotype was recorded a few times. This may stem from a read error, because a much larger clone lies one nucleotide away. CDR3 nucleotide sequence: TGTGCCAGCAGTACCGAAGCAGGGGGGCGCGGGACCAAGTACTTC. Translated, it gives CASSTEAGGRGTKYF. The rearrangement joins TRBV28 to TRBJ2-5; weak D call: TRBD1 (7 bases). Germline values: CDR1 MDHEN, CDR2 SYDVKM. This CDR3 has 15 residues.

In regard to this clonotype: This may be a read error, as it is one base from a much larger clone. The CDR3 nucleotides read TGTGCCAGCAGCCCGGGACTTCGCTACGAGCAGTACGTC. This translates into CASSPGLRYEQYV. V is TRBV7-2 and J is TRBJ2-7, with D tentatively TRBD2 (6 bases). The CDR3 extends over 13 amino acids. Trimming pared 5 bases from V and 3 bases from J, leaving 11 bases between. From germline, CDR1 is SGHTA and CDR2 FQGNSA.

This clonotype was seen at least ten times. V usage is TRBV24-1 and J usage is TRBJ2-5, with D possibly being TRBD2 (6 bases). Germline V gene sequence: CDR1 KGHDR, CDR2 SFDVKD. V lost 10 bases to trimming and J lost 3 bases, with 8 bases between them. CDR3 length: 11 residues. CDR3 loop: CATGGEETQYF. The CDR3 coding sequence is TGTGCCACGGGAGGAGAAGAGACCCAGTACTTC.

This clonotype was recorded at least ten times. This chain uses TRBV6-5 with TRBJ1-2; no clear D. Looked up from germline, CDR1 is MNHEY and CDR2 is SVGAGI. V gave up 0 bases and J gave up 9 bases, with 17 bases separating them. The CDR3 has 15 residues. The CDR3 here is CASSYSWSLRSSYTF. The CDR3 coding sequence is TGTGCCAGCAGTTACTCGTGGAGCCTGAGAAGTAGCTACACCTTC.

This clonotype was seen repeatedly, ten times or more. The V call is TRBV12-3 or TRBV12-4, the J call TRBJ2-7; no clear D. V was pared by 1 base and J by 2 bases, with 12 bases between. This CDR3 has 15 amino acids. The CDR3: CASSLVSSVTYEQYF. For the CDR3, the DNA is TGTGCCAGCAGTTTAGTTAGTAGTGTAACCTACGAGCAGTACTTC.

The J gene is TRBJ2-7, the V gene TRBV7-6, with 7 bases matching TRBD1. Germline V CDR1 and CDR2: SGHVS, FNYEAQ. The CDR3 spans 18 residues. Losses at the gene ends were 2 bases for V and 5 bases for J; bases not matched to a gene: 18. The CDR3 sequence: CASSLSSVVTGKNDEQYF. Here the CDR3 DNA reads TGTGCCAGCAGCTTATCCTCCGTAGTGACAGGGAAGAATGACGAGCAGTACTTC.

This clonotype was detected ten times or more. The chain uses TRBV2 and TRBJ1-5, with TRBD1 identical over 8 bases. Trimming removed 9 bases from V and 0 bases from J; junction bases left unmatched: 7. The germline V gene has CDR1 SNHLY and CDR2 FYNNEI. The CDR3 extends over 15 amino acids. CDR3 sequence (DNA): TGTGCCAGTTCCCGGACAGGGATTAGCAATCAGCCCCAGCATTTT. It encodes CASSRTGISNQPQHF. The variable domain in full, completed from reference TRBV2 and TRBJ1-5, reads EPEVTQTPSHQVTQMGQEVILRCVPISNHLYFYWYRQILGQKVEFLVSFYNNEISEKSEIFDDQFSVERPDGSNFTLKIRSTKLEDSAMYFCASSRTGISNQPQHFGDGTRLSIL.

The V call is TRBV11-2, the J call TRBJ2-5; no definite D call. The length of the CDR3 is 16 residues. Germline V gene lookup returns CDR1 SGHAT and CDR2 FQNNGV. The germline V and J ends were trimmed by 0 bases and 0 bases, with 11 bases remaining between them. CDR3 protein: CASSLESARYQETQYF. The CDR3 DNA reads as TGTGCCAGCAGCTTAGAGTCTGCGCGGTACCAAGAGACCCAGTACTTC. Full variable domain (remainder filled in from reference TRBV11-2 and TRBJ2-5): EAGVAQSPRYKIIEKRQSVAFWCNPISGHATLYWYQQILGQGPKLLIQFQNNGVVDDSQLPKDRFSAERLKGVDSTLKIQPAKLEDSAVYLCASSLESARYQETQYFGPGTRLLVL.

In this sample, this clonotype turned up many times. The CDR3 reads CASSYSGQSGGYTF. The CDR3, as DNA: TGTGCCAGCAGTTACTCCGGACAGTCCGGCGGCTACACCTTC. The chain employs TRBV6-7 and TRBJ1-2, with D maybe TRBD1 (6 bases). TRBV6-7 carries the ORF label, with uncertain function. Trimming cost V 0 bases and J 8 bases, with 13 bases left between them. This CDR3 has 14 residues.

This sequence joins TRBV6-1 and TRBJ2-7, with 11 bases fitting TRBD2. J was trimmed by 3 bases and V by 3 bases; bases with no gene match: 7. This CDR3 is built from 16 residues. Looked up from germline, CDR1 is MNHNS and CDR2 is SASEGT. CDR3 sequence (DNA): TGTGCCAGCAGTGATGGGGGACTAGCGGATTTCTACGAGCAGTACTTC. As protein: CASSDGGLADFYEQYF.

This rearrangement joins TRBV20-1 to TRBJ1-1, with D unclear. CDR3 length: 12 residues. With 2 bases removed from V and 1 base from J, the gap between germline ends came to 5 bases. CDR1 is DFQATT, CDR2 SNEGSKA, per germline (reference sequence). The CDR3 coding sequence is TGCAGTGCTAGACAGGAGAACACTGAAGCTTTCTTT. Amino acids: CSARQENTEAFF.